The clone carrying this T cell receptor (beta chain) has only a few counts. Its matching antigen is unknown. Germline loops: CDR1 SGHRS, CDR2 YFSETQ. Trimming at V came to 3 bases and at J to 9 bases, leaving 4 bases not matched to a gene. The CDR3 extends over 14 amino acids. TCRdb reprocessed the 5' RACE reads via MiXCR and lists one record per CDR3 protein. Here the sample spans about 40,000 distinct CDR3 sequences, less than 25% being singletons. Study-level findings and limits: Tumor memory CD4+ T cell TCR gene usage was found to cluster with blood and lymph node memory CD4+ cells and with lymph node naive CD4+ cells. Tumor-infiltrating Treg TCR alpha and beta sequences overlapped most with tumor naive CD4+ T cells, then blood naive.

Cells sorted as Tregs were CD4+, CD25+ and CD127-/low. This sequence was found in a female donor with breast cancer. Sequencing was carried out using Tregs sorted from blood. The rearrangement links TRBV5-1 to TRBJ2-1; 12 bases are shared with TRBD1. CDR3 amino acids: CASSWGQGAIEQFF. The CDR3 coding sequence is TGCGCCAGCAGCTGGGGACAGGGGGCCATTGAGCAGTTCTTC.